This T cell receptor beta chain comes out of a study of blood T cells in healthy people across ages. Study outcomes and limitations: No one knew whether donors had CMV, which possibly confounded expanded clonotype changes.

Concerning this clonotype: Its antigen is unidentified.

The authors isolated at least 6 million PBMCs per sample. A second about 7 to 12 cycle PCR used barcoded and J-beta primers. TCRdb called the 5' RACE reads again in MiXCR, with one record for every CDR3 protein. The data hold almost 800,000 distinct CDR3 sequences, with nearly 60% observed a single time. Deletions cut 6 bases from V and 7 bases from J, with 21 bases between. The CDR3 consists of 15 residues. Germline V gene sequence: CDR1 SNHLY, CDR2 FYNNEI. This chain uses TRBV2 with TRBJ2-5; unclear D gene. This TCR was sampled from a young man in good health. Sequencing was carried out using blood. In DNA form, the CDR3 reads TGTGCCAGCAGCCGCGGCCAGGTTGGGGAAGGGACCCAGTACTTC. Protein product: CASSRGQVGEGTQYF.